These 14 T cell receptor beta chains came from one sample sequenced in a study of T cells in tumors after PD-1 blockade. This table comes from immunoSEQ multiplex PCR, and its TCRdb copy is limited to in-frame clones, with some not included. The table records 12,000 or so clones, approximately 63% of them present only once. Material: tumor tissue, obtained before anti-PD-1 treatment. These receptors were collected from a human donor with basal cell carcinoma.

This clone was found a few times. The gene calls are TRBV7-2 and TRBJ2-7; D is undetermined. CDR3 length: 15 amino acids. V gave up 0 bases and J gave up 0 bases, with 9 bases separating them. CDR1 and CDR2 (germline): SGHTA, FQGNSA. The chain's CDR3 is CASSLAGASSYEQYF. CDR3 bases: TGTGCCAGCAGCTTAGCGGGTGCCAGCTCCTACGAGCAGTACTTC.

This clone is deemed medium-sized (0.01 to 0.1%). The genes are TRBV11-3 and TRBJ1-2, with no clear D. The CDR3 has 14 residues. The V gene's germline CDR1 is SGHNT and CDR2 YENEEA. V gave up 4 bases and J gave up 2 bases, with 11 bases separating them. The CDR3 nucleotides read TGTGCCAGCAGCTATAGGACGGGGAACTATGGCTACACCTTC. As protein: CASSYRTGNYGYTF.

This clone has just one count. The chain recombines TRBV20-1 with TRBJ2-7, with D unclear. With 6 bases removed from V and 6 bases from J, the gap between germline ends came to 12 bases. The CDR3 is 11 amino acids. Germline V gives CDR1 DFQATT, CDR2 SNEGSKA (reference sequence). Here the CDR3 reads CSARTLSEQYF. CDR3 bases: TGCAGTGCCAGGACCCTAAGCGAGCAGTACTTC.

In this sample, this clone turned up a few times. The chain has TRBV5-1 and TRBJ2-5; D may be TRBD1 (6 bases). Germline V lookup: CDR1 SGHRS, CDR2 YFSETQ. This CDR3 comprises 14 residues. The V end was cut by 5 bases, the J end by 2 bases, with 13 bases between. Here the CDR3 DNA reads TGCGCCAGCAGGGGGGCGGATCCGCAAGAGACCCAGTACTTC. Translation: CASRGADPQETQYF.

This clone was picked up a small number of times. J is TRBJ2-7 and V is TRBV6-6; either TRBD1 or TRBD2 may fit D (5 bases each). CDR3 length equals 14 residues. The V gene's germline CDR1 is MNHNY and CDR2 SVGAGI (reference sequence). V gave up 6 bases and J gave up 5 bases, with 17 bases separating them. CDR3 sequence: CASRRTLQGDEQYF. The CDR3 DNA sequence: TGTGCCAGCAGACGGACCCTTCAGGGAGACGAGCAGTACTTC.

The V and J genes are TRBV6-5 and TRBJ2-7; TRBD1 is a possible D gene (6 bases). The V and J ends lost 0 bases and 6 bases respectively, with 9 bases between them. The CDR3 is made up of 13 amino acids. Germline CDR1 and CDR2: MNHEY and SVGAGI. CDR3 DNA sequence: TGTGCCAGCAGTTACTCGTGGGGGCGCGAGCAGTACTTC. As protein: CASSYSWGREQYF.

CDR3 sequence (DNA): TGTGCCAGCCAGGGGACAGGGGGAAAGTATGGCTACACCTTC. The encoded protein is CASQGTGGKYGYTF. The gene calls are TRBV6-5 and TRBJ1-2, with 11 bases fitting TRBD1. The CDR3 is made up of 14 amino acids. V dropped 8 bases and J dropped 5; count of bases not matched to a gene: 7. From germline, CDR1 is MNHEY and CDR2 SVGAGI.

This clone appeared a single time. In nucleotides, the CDR3 is TGTGCCAGCAGCTTAGTGGGCCTACTGGGGAATGAGCAGTTCTTC. It translates to CASSLVGLLGNEQFF. This chain links TRBV7-6 with TRBJ2-1; D is undetermined. In germline, CDR1 is SGHVS, CDR2 FNYEAQ. The CDR3 is made up of 15 amino acids. Trimming took 1 base from V and 7 from J, leaving 14 bases between them.

The chain recombines TRBV20-1 with TRBJ1-3; D gene unclear. Between the trimmed V and J ends, which lost 6 bases and 4 bases, there was a span of 7 bases. The germline gives CDR1 DFQATT, CDR2 SNEGSKA (reference sequence). The CDR3 runs 11 residues. CDR3 in DNA: TGCAGTGCCCAAGCCGGAAACACCATATATTTT. This encodes CSAQAGNTIYF.

The V gene is TRBV30, the J gene TRBJ2-5; D might be TRBD1 (5 bases). Germline CDR1 is GTSNPN and CDR2 is SVGIG (reference sequence). V was pared by 4 bases and J by 3 bases, with 9 bases between. The length of the CDR3 is 12 residues. CDR3 protein: CAWNQGEETQYF. The DNA of the CDR3 is TGTGCCTGGAACCAGGGTGAAGAGACCCAGTACTTC.

V usage is TRBV9 and J usage is TRBJ2-3; TRBD2 matches at 7 bases. V lost 6 bases, J lost 2 bases, and 24 bases stayed unmatched. CDR1 and CDR2 from the germline V gene are SGDLS and YYNGEE. CDR3 length equals 20 residues. The CDR3 nucleotides are TGTGCCAGCAACAACCGGGTTTTCGCTAGCGGAAGAGCTCCCACAGATACGCAGTATTTT. This translates into CASNNRVFASGRAPTDTQYF.

This chain uses TRBV18 with TRBJ1-1; 8 bases are shared with TRBD1. The CDR3 extends over 13 amino acids. Germline V lookup: CDR1 KGHSH, CDR2 LQKENI. V trimming: 5 bases; J trimming: 3 bases; junction bases outside the gene matches: 2. The CDR3, as DNA: TGTGCCAGCTCAACAGGGGGGGACACTGAAGCTTTCTTT. It encodes CASSTGGDTEAFF.

The V call is TRBV6-2 or TRBV6-3, the J call TRBJ2-1, with D hard to call. The CDR3 spans 11 residues. Trimming took off 1 base at V and 10 bases at J, with 5 bases between the two ends. The germline V gene has CDR1 MNHEY and CDR2 SVGEGT. The CDR3 region is CASSYWSEQFF. DNA for the CDR3: TGTGCCAGCAGTTACTGGAGCGAGCAGTTCTTC.

The CDR3 coding sequence is TGTGCCAGCAGTTTATTTGGTAGCCCAAACAATGAGCAGTTCTTC. It is translated as CASSLFGSPNNEQFF. The gene calls are TRBV28 and TRBJ2-1; D call uncertain. Germline V gene data show CDR1 as MDHEN and CDR2 as SYDVKM. V lost 1 base and J lost 5, with 12 bases in between. This CDR3 is built from 15 residues. Using reference TRBV28 and TRBJ2-1 for the parts outside the CDR3, the full variable domain is DVKVTQSSRYLVKRTGEKVFLECVQDMDHENMFWYRQDPGLGLRLIYFSYDVKMKEKGDIPEGYSVSREKKERFSLILESASTNQTSMYLCASSLFGSPNNEQFFGPGTRLTVL.